Shown below are 20 T cell receptor beta chains from a single sample sequenced in a study of cytomegalovirus exposure and HLA in healthy donors. PCR amplification relied on 60 Vbeta primers (plus 13 Jbeta primers). Using immunoSEQ multiplex PCR, the repertoire was profiled, and TCRdb retains in-frame clones only, with some absent. This table holds about 55,000 clones. The sequenced sample was PBMCs. The receptors derive from a man aged 50 to 60 in good health and CMV-seropositive.

The V gene is TRBV9, the J gene TRBJ1-6; a weak D match, TRBD1 (6 bases). CDR3 length: 15 amino acids. Germline CDR1 and CDR2: SGDLS and YYNGEE. The germline V and J ends were trimmed by 4 bases and 9 bases, with 17 bases remaining between them. The CDR3, as DNA: TGTGCCAGCAGCACGGGACCCAGGGGCACTTCACCCCTCCACTTT. Protein sequence: CASSTGPRGTSPLHF.

The chain couples TRBV4-1 to TRBJ2-2; D perhaps matches TRBD1 (6 bases). With 1 base removed from V and 0 bases from J, the gap between germline ends came to 15 bases. Germline CDR1 reads MGHRA; CDR2 reads YSYEKL. This CDR3 region has 18 residues. CDR3 region: CASSQVTPGHTNTGELFF. The CDR3 DNA is TGCGCCAGCAGCCAAGTAACTCCGGGACATACGAACACCGGGGAGCTGTTTTTT.

The V call is TRBV28, the J call TRBJ1-4; 7 nucleotides match TRBD1. Germline loops: CDR1 MDHEN, CDR2 SYDVKM. The CDR3 runs to 13 residues. V was clipped by 3 bases and J by 11 bases; unmatched bases: 6. The CDR3 sequence is CASSFGQVRKLFF. CDR3 nucleotide sequence: TGTGCCAGCAGTTTCGGACAGGTACGGAAACTGTTTTTT.

The chain has TRBV5-4 and TRBJ1-6; TRBD1 matches 7 bases. CDR3 length equals 14 residues. Unmatched junction bases numbered 5, after V lost 5 bases and J lost 6 bases. Germline CDR1 and CDR2: SGHNT and YYREEE (reference sequence). This CDR3 is CASSSGTANSPLHF. Written as DNA, the CDR3 is TGTGCCAGCAGTTCCGGGACAGCTAATTCACCCCTCCACTTT.

J is TRBJ2-5 and V is TRBV4-2, with 12 bases fitting TRBD2. CDR1 is LGHNA, CDR2 YNFKEQ, per germline. The ends lost 0 bases at V and 3 bases at J; junction bases unmatched: 14. The length of the CDR3 is 20 residues. The CDR3 sequence is CASSQEGMGRGLAGEETQYF. For the CDR3, the DNA is TGTGCCAGCAGCCAAGAAGGTATGGGAAGGGGACTAGCGGGTGAAGAGACCCAGTACTTC.

The chain is built from TRBV28 and TRBJ1-2, with 7 positions matching TRBD1. This CDR3 contains 16 residues. Germline lookup yields CDR1 MDHEN and CDR2 SYDVKM. V lost 4 bases to trimming and J lost 4 bases; unmatched junction nucleotides: 12. The CDR3 here is CASSSHAPGGSYGYTF. The CDR3 region has the DNA TGTGCCAGCAGTTCCCATGCACCAGGGGGGAGCTATGGCTACACCTTC.

V gene TRBV29-1 combines with J gene TRBJ2-3; 10 nucleotides align to TRBD1. Germline-derived CDR1 and CDR2 are SQVTM and ANQGSEA. CDR3 length: 16 residues. J was trimmed by 0 bases and V by 6 bases; bases with no gene match: 9. In DNA, the CDR3 is TGCAGCGTCTCAATGGGGGACAGGGGAAGCACAGATACGCAGTATTTT. Translation gives CSVSMGDRGSTDTQYF.

This chain connects TRBV5-4 to TRBJ2-5, with 8 bases lining up with TRBD1. V shed 4 bases, J shed 6 bases, and the junction held 8 bases outside the gene matches. Germline-derived CDR1 and CDR2 are SGHNT and YYREEE (reference sequence). The CDR3 has 14 amino acids. The CDR3 is CASSAGRDRKTQYF. CDR3 nucleotides: TGTGCCAGCAGCGCGGGTAGGGACAGGAAGACCCAGTACTTC.

The V and J genes are TRBV6-5 and TRBJ2-7; 7 bases map to TRBD1. Germline V gives CDR1 MNHEY, CDR2 SVGAGI. V gave up 1 base and J gave up 6 bases; unmatched junction bases: 12. The CDR3 has 16 amino acids. The CDR3 DNA reads TGTGCCAGCAGTTACTGGGTCGCCGGGACAGTTCGCGAGCAGTACTTC. Translated, it gives CASSYWVAGTVREQYF.

The genes are TRBV5-1 and TRBJ2-3; 15 positions match TRBD2. The CDR3 runs to 19 residues. Trimming cost V 4 bases and J 4 bases; bases outside gene matches: 13. Germline CDR1 and CDR2: SGHRS and YFSETQ. CDR3 region: CASSQGTSGRRGQADTQYF. CDR3 sequence (DNA): TGCGCCAGCAGCCAAGGGACTAGCGGGAGGAGGGGACAAGCAGATACGCAGTATTTT.

The V and J genes are TRBV28 and TRBJ1-4; 9 positions agree with TRBD1. V lost 5 bases, J lost 8 bases, and 6 bases stayed unmatched. The CDR3 extends over 14 amino acids. Germline V gives CDR1 MDHEN, CDR2 SYDVKM. This CDR3 reads CASSPWTGDEKLFF. In nucleotides, the CDR3 is TGTGCCAGCAGTCCCTGGACAGGGGACGAAAAACTGTTTTTT.

This rearrangement joins TRBV18 to TRBJ2-7; 11 nucleotides match TRBD2. Germline lookup yields CDR1 KGHSH and CDR2 LQKENI. This CDR3 has 15 residues. Unmatched junction bases numbered 9, after V lost 4 bases and J lost 7 bases. CDR3 nucleotide sequence: TGTGCCAGCTCACTACTAGCGGGAGAGGCAGAAGAGCAGTACTTC. This encodes CASSLLAGEAEEQYF.

The rearrangement uses TRBV6-5 and TRBJ2-7; the match to TRBD1 covers 10 bases. Trimming took 5 bases from V and 7 from J; bases not matched to a gene: 2. CDR1 is MNHEY, CDR2 SVGAGI, per germline. The CDR3 runs to 12 residues. CDR3 sequence (DNA): TGTGCCAGCAGTCGGACAGGGGGGGAGCAGTACTTC. This sequence encodes CASSRTGGEQYF.

This chain links TRBV5-1 with TRBJ2-1, with 8 bases aligning to TRBD1. J was trimmed by 10 bases and V by 1 base; bases with no gene match: 4. From germline, CDR1 is SGHRS and CDR2 YFSETQ. This CDR3 is built from 13 residues. CDR3 loop: CASSLQGAGEQFF. The CDR3 region has the DNA TGCGCCAGCAGCTTGCAGGGGGCGGGCGAGCAGTTCTTC.

V gene TRBV4-2 combines with J gene TRBJ2-1; 7 positions match TRBD2. V dropped 0 bases and J dropped 5; count of bases not matched to a gene: 4. The germline gives CDR1 LGHNA, CDR2 YNFKEQ. The CDR3 spans 15 residues. In DNA form, the CDR3 reads TGTGCCAGCAGCCAAGAGCGGGAGCTCCACAATGAGCAGTTCTTC. Translating it yields CASSQERELHNEQFF.

The genes are TRBV18 and TRBJ1-5, with D tentatively TRBD1 (5 bases). In germline, CDR1 is KGHSH, CDR2 LQKENI. V was trimmed by 4 bases and J by 3 bases, leaving 10 bases between them. The CDR3 is 14 residues long. In DNA, the CDR3 is TGTGCCAGCTCACTACAGGATACCAATCAGCCCCAGCATTTT. This gives the protein CASSLQDTNQPQHF.

The CDR3 bases are TGTGCCAGCTCACCACACCAAGGGGCCACTGAAGCTTTCTTT. Translation: CASSPHQGATEAFF. The chain employs TRBV18 and TRBJ1-1, with a tentative D call TRBD1 (5 bases). The V end lost 1 base, the J end lost 4 bases, and 10 bases lay between the germline ends. Germline CDR1 reads KGHSH; CDR2 reads LQKENI. This CDR3 region has 14 residues.

The chain links TRBV6-6 to TRBJ2-7; 10 nucleotides agree with TRBD2. CDR1 MNHNY and CDR2 SVGAGI come from the germline V gene (reference sequence). V lost 6 bases, J lost 6 bases, and 8 bases stayed unmatched. The CDR3 is 14 residues long. The CDR3 here is CASRASSGGTEQYF. For the CDR3, the DNA is TGTGCCAGCAGAGCTTCTAGCGGGGGAACCGAGCAGTACTTC.

This chain joins TRBV9 and TRBJ1-3; D unresolved. The germline V and J ends were trimmed by 0 bases and 1 base, with 5 bases remaining between them. The germline V gene encodes CDR1 SGDLS and CDR2 YYNGEE. The CDR3 extends over 14 amino acids. CDR3 sequence (DNA): TGTGCCAGCAGCGTAGAAGAGTCTGGAAACACCATATATTTT. As protein: CASSVEESGNTIYF. Filled out from reference TRBV9 and TRBJ1-3, the complete variable domain reads DSGVTQTPKHLITATGQRVTLRCSPRSGDLSVYWYQQSLDQGLQFLIQYYNGEERAKGNILERFSAQQFPDLHSELNLSSLELGDSALYFCASSVEESGNTIYFGEGSWLTVV.

V gene TRBV15 combines with J gene TRBJ1-1; no clear D. The CDR3 has 13 residues. Germline-derived CDR1 and CDR2 are LNHNV and YYDKDF (reference sequence). Trimming shortened V by 1 base and J by 2 bases, and 5 bases separated the two germline ends. The CDR3 here is CATSRGLNTEAFF. Here the CDR3 DNA reads TGTGCCACCAGCAGAGGGCTTAACACTGAAGCTTTCTTT.